This is a list of T cell receptor beta chains from one sample in a study of Graves' ophthalmopathy and Graves' hyperthyroidism. TCRdb analysed the multiplex PCR reads with MiXCR anew, one entry per CDR3 protein. The repertoire consists of 11,000 to 15,000 distinct CDR3 sequences, with about half occurring once and the leading ten covering around 50%. Sequenced sample: peripheral blood. The source is a woman under 40 with Graves' ophthalmopathy. Both conserved end residues are part of each CDR3. The D gene is left open where the match is weak. Some rows mark clone size as missing; the rest say once, few, many or name a class of expanded clone.

TRBJ2-4,-,-,TRBV19,TGTGCCAGCAGTATTGGCCAGGCCTGGACCATTCAGTACTTC,CASSIGQAWTIQYF
TRBJ2-3,-,TRBD2,TRBV6-4,TGTGCCAGCAGTCCTAGCGGGGGCACAGATACGCAGTATTTT,CASSPSGGTDTQYF
TRBJ1-1,-,TRBD1,TRBV10-3,TGTGCCATCAGTGAAATGACAGGGCCCAACACTGAAGCTTTCTTT,CAISEMTGPNTEAFF
TRBJ2-7,-,-,TRBV10-3,TGTGCCATCAGTGACACTTTAACAGGGTACGAGCAGTACTTC,CAISDTLTGYEQYF
TRBJ2-3,-,-,TRBV5-6,TGTGCCAGCAGCTTGGTTAGCACTGGCACAGGAACGCAGTATTTT,CASSLVSTGTGTQYF
TRBJ2-3,-,-,TRBV2,TGTGCCAGAAACGAGCTGTCTTCCTACACAGATACGCAGTATTTT,CARNELSSYTDTQYF
TRBJ2-2,-,TRBD2,TRBV12-3/TRBV12-4,TGTGCCAGCAGTTTACAGGGTGGTAGCGGGAGGACGAACACCGGGGAGCTGTTTTTT,CASSLQGGSGRTNTGELFF
TRBJ2-3,-,-,TRBV20-1,TGCAGTGCTAGTCGCACAGATACGCAGTATTTT,CSASRTDTQYF
TRBJ1-2,few,-,TRBV10-2,TGCGCCAGCAGTGAGTGGAAAGCAAAACCGAACTATGGCTACACCTTC,CASSEWKAKPNYGYTF
TRBJ1-1,once,-,TRBV14,TGTGCCAGCAGCCCCCCGGGGAATAGGAGGGAAGCTTTCTTT,CASSPPGNRREAFF
TRBJ2-7,medium-sized,-,TRBV19,TGTGCCAGTAGTATCGGTTCGGGATCCTACGAGCAGTACTTC,CASSIGSGSYEQYF
TRBJ1-6,-,-,TRBV7-9,TGTGCCAGCAGCTCGCATGACAGGAGCGGGGGTAGGACACCCCTCCACTTT,CASSSHDRSGGRTPLHF
TRBJ2-7,-,-,TRBV24-1,TGTGCCACCAGGGGGGTTCCTATTGTACAATCCTACGAGCAGTACTTC,CATRGVPIVQSYEQYF
TRBJ2-1,-,TRBD2,TRBV5-1,TGCGCCAGCAGCTTGGGTAGCGGGAGGGGGAATGAGCAGTTCTTC,CASSLGSGRGNEQFF
TRBJ1-6,-,TRBD1,TRBV7-9,TGTGCCAGCAGACCGACAGGGCATAATTCACCCCTCCACTTT,CASRPTGHNSPLHF
TRBJ1-5,medium-sized,TRBD1,TRBV12-3/TRBV12-4,TGTGCCAGCAGCCTACAGGGGGAGGCGATGCCCCAGCATTTT,CASSLQGEAMPQHF
TRBJ2-3,medium-sized,-,TRBV7-9,TGTGCCAGCAGCTTACTAGGGGCGGGAGATACGCAGTATTTT,CASSLLGAGDTQYF
TRBJ2-3,few,-,TRBV24-1,TGTGCCACCAGTGATCCGGGGACAATCTACAATACGCAGTATTTT,CATSDPGTIYNTQYF
TRBJ1-2,-,-,TRBV24-1,TGTGCCACCAGTGATTTGGTACCCAGGAAGGTCTATGGCTACACCTTC,CATSDLVPRKVYGYTF
TRBJ2-2,-,-,TRBV24-1,TGTGCCACCAGTAGTCCCGGGGAGCTGTTTTTT,CATSSPGELFF
TRBJ1-5,-,TRBD1,TRBV19,TGTGCCAGTAGTACACACCGGACAGGCGGGCAGCCCCAGCATTTT,CASSTHRTGGQPQHF
TRBJ2-2,-,-,TRBV7-6,TGTGCCAGCAGCCCAATGAGTAACACCGGGGAGCTGTTTTTT,CASSPMSNTGELFF
TRBJ2-3,-,-,TRBV10-3,TGTGCCATCAGTGAGGGGATTAGCGGCACAGATACGCAGTATTTT,CAISEGISGTDTQYF
TRBJ1-6,few,-,TRBV2,TGTGCCAGCAGTGGTGAGGGGGGTTCACCCCTCCACTTT,CASSGEGGSPLHF
TRBJ2-5,-,TRBD1,TRBV5-1,TGCGCCAGCAGCTCGCGGACAGGAATTCATCAGGCCCAGTACTTC,CASSSRTGIHQAQYF
TRBJ2-2,-,TRBD2,TRBV5-1,TGCGCCAGCAGCTTGGCGGTAGGTAGCGGGAGAGTCACCGGGGAGCTGTTTTTT,CASSLAVGSGRVTGELFF
TRBJ1-5,-,TRBD1,TRBV20-1,TGCAGTGCTCGCGGGACAGGTGGCAATCAGCCCCAGCATTTT,CSARGTGGNQPQHF
TRBJ2-2,-,-,TRBV7-9,TGTGCCAGCAGCAAGGACACGAGCACCGGGGAGCTGTTTTTT,CASSKDTSTGELFF
TRBJ2-7,-,-,TRBV20-1,TGCAGTGCCCCAAGGGACACCTTATCCTACGAGCAGTACTTC,CSAPRDTLSYEQYF
TRBJ2-3,-,TRBD2,TRBV7-9,TGTGCCAGCAGCGCCCCGCCTCTAGCGGAGACAGATACGCAGTATTTT,CASSAPPLAETDTQYF
TRBJ1-2,many,-,TRBV30,TGTGCCTGCAGGGCTGGCTACACCTTC,CACRAGYTF
TRBJ1-2,many,-,TRBV20-1,TGCAGTGCTAGATCCCCAAATAGCTACTATGGCTACACCTTC,CSARSPNSYYGYTF
TRBJ2-1,few,TRBD2,TRBV9,TGTGCCAGCAGCGTAGATCTCGGGAGGTACGATGAGCAGTTCTTC,CASSVDLGRYDEQFF
TRBJ2-4,few,-,TRBV7-9,TGTGCCAGCAGTCTTGCCCTCCCGGACATTCAGTACTTC,CASSLALPDIQYF
TRBJ1-2,-,-,TRBV25-1,TGTGCCAGCAGTGTAACGGGCGGCTACACCTTC,CASSVTGGYTF
TRBJ2-5,-,-,TRBV20-1,TGCAGTGCCACTCACATGTTCCAAGAGACCCAGTACTTC,CSATHMFQETQYF
TRBJ1-6,medium-sized,-,TRBV12-3/TRBV12-4,TGTGCCAGCAGACAGGGACATTCACCCCTCCACTTT,CASRQGHSPLHF
TRBJ1-4,-,-,TRBV5-1,TGCGCCAGCAGCTTGTTTCAGGGGAGGAATGAAAAACTGTTTTTT,CASSLFQGRNEKLFF
TRBJ1-4,few,-,TRBV7-9,TGTGCCAGCAGCTCCGGGTGGGCTAATGAAAAACTGTTTTTT,CASSSGWANEKLFF
TRBJ2-1,-,-,TRBV19,TGTGCCAGTAGTTTGACAGAGTACAATGAGCAGTTCTTC,CASSLTEYNEQFF
TRBJ2-5,medium-sized,-,TRBV10-2,TGCGCCAGCAGTGGGAGCTCTAGAGGAGAGTTAAGAGAGACCCAGTACTTC,CASSGSSRGELRETQYF
TRBJ1-5,once,-,TRBV6-5,TGTGCCAGCAGTTATGGGGGGCCAAACAATGAGCAGCCCCAGCATTTT,CASSYGGPNNEQPQHF
TRBJ2-3,few,TRBD2,TRBV7-9,TGTGCCAGCAGCTTAGCCGGACTAGGGAACACAGATACGCAGTATTTT,CASSLAGLGNTDTQYF
TRBJ2-7,-,TRBD1,TRBV5-6,TGTGCCAGCAGCTTGGGTGGGACAGCCAGCTCCTACGAGCAGTACTTC,CASSLGGTASSYEQYF
TRBJ2-5,-,-,TRBV19,TGTGCCAGTAGTTTCCAACTGGGGACCCAGTACTTC,CASSFQLGTQYF
TRBJ2-5,-,-,TRBV6-5,TGTGCCAGCAGTAAGGGGCCTGAGACCCTGTACTTC,CASSKGPETLYF
TRBJ2-7,medium-sized,-,TRBV7-2,TGTGCCAGCAGTCCAGGGCTCTCCTACGAGCAGTACTTC,CASSPGLSYEQYF
TRBJ2-7,medium-sized,-,TRBV7-3,TGTGCCAGCAGCCCGACTAGAAATAGTTACGAGCAGTACTTC,CASSPTRNSYEQYF
TRBJ2-7,medium-sized,-,TRBV10-3,TGTGCCATCAGTGACAGTGACGAGCAGTACTTC,CAISDSDEQYF
TRBJ2-4,-,TRBD1,TRBV29-1,TGCAGCATTCAGGGGGCGCTAACCAAAAACATTCAGTACTTC,CSIQGALTKNIQYF
TRBJ1-6,few,-,TRBV11-1,TGTGCCAGCAGCTTAACCGGGCCCTCTAATTCACCCCTCCACTTT,CASSLTGPSNSPLHF
TRBJ2-1,-,-,TRBV7-2,TGTGCCAGCAGCTTAATCGGCGGGTACTACAATGAGCAGTTCTTC,CASSLIGGYYNEQFF
TRBJ2-7,-,-,TRBV6-6,TGTGCCAGCAGTCACCCAGGAGCTTGGGAGCAGTACTTC,CASSHPGAWEQYF
TRBJ2-7,-,TRBD1,TRBV19,TGTGCCAGTAGTTTCGGGACAGGGATCTACGAGCAGTACTTC,CASSFGTGIYEQYF
TRBJ2-1,few,-,TRBV20-1,TGCAGTGCTAGTGCCCCAGGGGCCGGCAATGAGCAGTTCTTC,CSASAPGAGNEQFF
TRBJ1-1,many,TRBD1,TRBV2,TGTGCCAGCACCGCACAGGGGGACACTGAAGCTTTCTTT,CASTAQGDTEAFF
TRBJ2-1,-,TRBD2,TRBV7-3,TGTGCCAGCAGCTTAGGGACTAGCGGGAGCTCCCATGAGCAGTTCTTC,CASSLGTSGSSHEQFF
TRBJ2-7,medium-sized,TRBD2,TRBV6-5,TGTGCCAGCAGTTACGCCACTAGCGGGGGCTACGAGCAGTACTTC,CASSYATSGGYEQYF
TRBJ2-7,-,-,TRBV9,TGTGCCAGCAGCGTTCTTTCGTCGGGGTACGAGCAGTACTTC,CASSVLSSGYEQYF
TRBJ2-1,-,-,TRBV5-1,TGCGCCAGCAGCTTGGGCCTGGGCCTCGGGGAGCAGTTCTTC,CASSLGLGLGEQFF